This T cell receptor beta chain was identified during a study of metastatic and nonmetastatic thyroid tumors (TCRdb year 2020). Broadly, across the study: The researchers compared repertoires between peripheral blood samples and tumor or nodule tissue samples from patients with malignant or benign thyroid disease.

What the study reported, not specific to this receptor: TCR beta diversity was reported as significantly higher in malignant tumors than in benign nodules, in both blood and tumor samples.

This clone came up many times. The antigen it recognizes is unknown. No much larger clone exists at a distance of one base, and base qualities are not known. No patient had received any treatment before thyroid surgery. Patient clinical samples collected from the early 2010s to the late 2010s were retrospectively analysed using T-cell receptor beta sequencing. The library was obtained by PCR. Sequencing instrument: Illumina HiSeq 4000. High-throughput sequencing was used to profile the TCR beta-chain CDR3 region of every patient. Per the authors' processing: CDR3 differences across clinicopathological groups were used to build a classifier for discriminating distant-metastatic papillary thyroid cancer patients. The Shannon index was used to measure repertoire diversity, and the Morisita-Horn index was used to measure how similar tumor and blood repertoires were. TCRdb took the public reads, trimmed them with fastp at Q25, ran MiXCR for clone calling and kept in-frame beta chains. The V and J calls follow TCRdb's processing rather than the paper's. The sample yields tens of thousands of clones; roughly 25% were counted once. Of the sample, under 10% is held by the ten largest clones.

The junction shows trimming of 5 bases on V and 8 bases on J, plus 19 bases between the germline ends. CDR1 MGHRA and CDR2 YSYEKL are derived from the germline V gene. Including the terminal cysteine and phenylalanine, the CDR3 comprises 15 residues. The sequence is cut down to CDR3 DNA, 45 bases in frame from base 1. The chain uses TRBV4-1 and TRBJ2-1; the D gene is possibly TRBD1 or TRBD2, with 6 bases matching each. This clonotype originated in a female donor with papillary thyroid cancer or a benign thyroid nodule (not recorded which). Some clones in this sample may be carry-over from other donors' samples. Material for sequencing was blood. The CDR3 corresponds to CASSTRSEGGHEQFF. The nucleotides read TGCGCCAGCAGCACTCGGAGTGAGGGGGGACATGAGCAGTTCTTC.